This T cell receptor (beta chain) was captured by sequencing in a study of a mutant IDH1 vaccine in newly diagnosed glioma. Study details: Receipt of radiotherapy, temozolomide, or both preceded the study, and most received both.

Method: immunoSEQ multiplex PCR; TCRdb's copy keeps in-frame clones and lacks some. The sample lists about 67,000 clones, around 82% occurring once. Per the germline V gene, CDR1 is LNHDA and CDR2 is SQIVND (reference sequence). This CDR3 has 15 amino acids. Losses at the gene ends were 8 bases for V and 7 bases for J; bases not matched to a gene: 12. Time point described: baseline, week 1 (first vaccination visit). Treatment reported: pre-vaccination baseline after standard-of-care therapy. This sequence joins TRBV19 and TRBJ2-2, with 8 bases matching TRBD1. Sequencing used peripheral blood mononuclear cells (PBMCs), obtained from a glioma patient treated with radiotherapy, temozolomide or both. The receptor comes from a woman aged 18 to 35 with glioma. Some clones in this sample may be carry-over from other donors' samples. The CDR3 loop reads CASDTGGKGFGELFF. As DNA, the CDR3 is TGTGCCAGTGATACAGGGGGTAAGGGCTTCGGGGAGCTGTTTTTT.